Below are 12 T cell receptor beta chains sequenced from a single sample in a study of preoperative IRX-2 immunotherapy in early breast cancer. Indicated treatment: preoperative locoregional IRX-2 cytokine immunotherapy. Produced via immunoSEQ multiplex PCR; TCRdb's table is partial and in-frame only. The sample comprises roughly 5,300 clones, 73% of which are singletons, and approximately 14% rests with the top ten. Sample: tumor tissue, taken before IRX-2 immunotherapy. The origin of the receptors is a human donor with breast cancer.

CDR3 protein: CASSSGTGSLNQPQHF. The CDR3 DNA reads as TGTGCCAGCAGTTCTGGGACAGGGAGTTTGAATCAGCCCCAGCATTTT. The chain carries TRBV8-2 and TRBJ1-5; no DNA check was done on the table's D call, TRBD1. TRBV8-2 is a known pseudogene. The CDR3 extends over 16 amino acids.

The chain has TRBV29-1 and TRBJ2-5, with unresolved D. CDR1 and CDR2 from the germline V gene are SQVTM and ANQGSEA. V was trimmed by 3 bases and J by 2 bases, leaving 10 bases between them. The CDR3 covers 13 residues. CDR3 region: CSVDGRLQETQYF. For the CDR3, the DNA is TGCAGCGTTGATGGACGGTTACAAGAGACCCAGTACTTC. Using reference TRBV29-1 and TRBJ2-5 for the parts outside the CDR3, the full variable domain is SAVISQKPSRDICQRGTSLTIQCQVDSQVTMMFWYRQQPGQSLTLIATANQGSEATYESGFVIDKFPISRPNLTFSTLTVSNMSPEDSSIYLCSVDGRLQETQYFGPGTRLLVL.

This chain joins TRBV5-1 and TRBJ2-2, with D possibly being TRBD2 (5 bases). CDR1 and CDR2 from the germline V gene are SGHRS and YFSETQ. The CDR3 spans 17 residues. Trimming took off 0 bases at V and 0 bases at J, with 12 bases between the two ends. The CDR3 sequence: CASSLVIAGPNTGELFF. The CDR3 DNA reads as TGCGCCAGCAGCTTGGTAATCGCGGGTCCGAACACCGGGGAGCTGTTTTTT.

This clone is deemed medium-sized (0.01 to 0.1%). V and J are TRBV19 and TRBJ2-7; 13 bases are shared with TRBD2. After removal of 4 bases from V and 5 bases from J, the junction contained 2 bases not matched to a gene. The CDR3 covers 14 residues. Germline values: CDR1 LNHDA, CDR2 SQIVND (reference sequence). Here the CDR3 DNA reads TGTGCCAGTAGTAAAGGACTAGCGGGGGACGAGCAGTACTTC. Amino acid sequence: CASSKGLAGDEQYF.

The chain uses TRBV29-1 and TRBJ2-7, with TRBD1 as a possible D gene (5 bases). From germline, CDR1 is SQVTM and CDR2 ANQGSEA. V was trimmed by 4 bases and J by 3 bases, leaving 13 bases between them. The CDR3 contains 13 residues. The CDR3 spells CSVGQDIDYEQYF. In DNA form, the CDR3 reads TGCAGCGTTGGGCAGGACATAGACTACGAGCAGTACTTC.

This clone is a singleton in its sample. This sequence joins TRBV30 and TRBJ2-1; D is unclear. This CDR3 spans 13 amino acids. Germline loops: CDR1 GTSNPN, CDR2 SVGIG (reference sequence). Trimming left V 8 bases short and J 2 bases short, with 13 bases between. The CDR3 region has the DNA TGTGCCAGAGCCCGACTGACCTACAATGAGCAGTTCTTC. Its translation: CARARLTYNEQFF.

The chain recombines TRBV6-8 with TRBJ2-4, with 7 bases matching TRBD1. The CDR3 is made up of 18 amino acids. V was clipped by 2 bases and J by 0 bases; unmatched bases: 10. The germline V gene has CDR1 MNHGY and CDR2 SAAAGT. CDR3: CASSYPFFAGGAKNIQYF. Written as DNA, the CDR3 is TGTGCCAGCAGTTACCCTTTTTTTGCAGGGGGAGCCAAAAACATTCAGTACTTC.

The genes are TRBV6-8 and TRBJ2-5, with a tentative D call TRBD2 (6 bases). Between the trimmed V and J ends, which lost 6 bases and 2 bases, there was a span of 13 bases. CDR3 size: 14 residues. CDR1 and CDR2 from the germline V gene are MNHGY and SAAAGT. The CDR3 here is CASRGGTNQETQYF. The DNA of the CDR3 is TGTGCCAGCAGGGGCGGGACGAATCAAGAGACCCAGTACTTC.

In nucleotides, the CDR3 is TGTGCCAGCAGTTTTCTTAATCCCCCGCAGTTCTTC. As protein: CASSFLNPPQFF. V usage is TRBV28 and J usage is TRBJ2-1; D not resolved. Per the germline V gene, CDR1 is MDHEN and CDR2 is SYDVKM. The CDR3 runs to 12 residues. V lost 3 bases and J lost 12, with 12 bases in between.

The CDR3 sequence: CASSNNADYGYTF. The CDR3, as DNA: TGTGCCAGCAGCAATAATGCGGACTATGGCTACACCTTC. This chain links TRBV6-4 with TRBJ1-2, with no clear D. The CDR3 loop spans 13 amino acids. V gave up 6 bases and J gave up 3 bases, with 11 bases separating them. Germline V lookup: CDR1 MRHNA, CDR2 SNTAGT.

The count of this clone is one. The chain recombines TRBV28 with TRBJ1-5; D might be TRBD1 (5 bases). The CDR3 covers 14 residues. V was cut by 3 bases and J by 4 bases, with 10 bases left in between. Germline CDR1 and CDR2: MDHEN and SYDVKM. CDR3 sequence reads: CASSFAGPNQPQHF. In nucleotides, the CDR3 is TGTGCCAGCAGTTTCGCAGGGCCGAATCAGCCCCAGCATTTT.

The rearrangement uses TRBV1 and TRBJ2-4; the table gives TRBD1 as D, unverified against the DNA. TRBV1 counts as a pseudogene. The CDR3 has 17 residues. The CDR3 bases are TGCGCCAGCAGCCAGGGGGCGGCAGGAATAGCCAAAAACATTCAGTACTTC. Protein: CASSQGAAGIAKNIQYF.